Presented here are 21 T cell receptor beta chains from one specimen sequenced in a study of Ad26.COV2.S vaccination and SARS-CoV-2 variants. Only in-frame clones appear in the TCRdb table, and some are missing; sequencing was by immunoSEQ multiplex PCR. The sample records 150,000 to 200,000 clones, around 90% being singletons. Sequenced here: peripheral blood, sampled after recovery from COVID-19. These receptors all stem from a human donor who had recovered from COVID-19.

The V and J genes are TRBV5-1 and TRBJ2-1, with 13 nucleotides matching TRBD2. The V segment lost 5 bases and the J segment 0 bases; nucleotides outside the gene matches: 11. CDR1 and CDR2 (germline): SGHRS, YFSETQ. The CDR3 has 19 amino acids. The CDR3 bases are TGCGCCAGCAGTCCGGGACTAGCGGGGCCCACCTTCTCCTACAATGAGCAGTTCTTC. Amino acid sequence: CASSPGLAGPTFSYNEQFF.

The sample holds one count of this clone. The rearrangement uses TRBV2 and TRBJ1-4, with TRBD1 as a possible D gene (5 bases). V was shortened by 8 bases and J by 9 bases, with 16 bases between the two germline ends. The CDR3 is 13 residues long. Germline loops: CDR1 SNHLY, CDR2 FYNNEI. Written as DNA, the CDR3 is TGTGCCAGCGCTGAGAGGGGAACGAAAAAACTGTTTTTT. As protein: CASAERGTKKLFF. Combining the CDR3 with reference TRBV2 and TRBJ1-4 gives the whole variable domain EPEVTQTPSHQVTQMGQEVILRCVPISNHLYFYWYRQILGQKVEFLVSFYNNEISEKSEIFDDQFSVERPDGSNFTLKIRSTKLEDSAMYFCASAERGTKKLFFGSGTQLSVL.

V is TRBV6-1 and J is TRBJ2-4; D is ambiguous. The V and J ends lost 3 bases and 10 bases respectively, with 19 bases between them. Looked up from germline, CDR1 is MNHNS and CDR2 is SASEGT. This CDR3 spans 15 amino acids. CDR3 sequence: CASSDRASLMGIQYF. Here the CDR3 DNA reads TGTGCCAGCAGTGACCGGGCCTCGTTGATGGGAATTCAGTACTTC.

Points on this clone: A junction end diverges from the germline sequence, so it may reflect a read error. The chain carries TRBV18 and TRBJ2-5, with D perhaps matching TRBD2 (5 bases). Germline lookup yields CDR1 KGHSH and CDR2 LQKENI. This CDR3 region has 13 residues. In nucleotides, the CDR3 is TGTGCCAGCACACCGCCTAGCCGAGAGACCCAGTACTTC. Amino acid sequence: CASTPPSRETQYF.

The rearrangement links TRBV10-3 to TRBJ2-7, with D possibly being TRBD1 (6 bases). Germline loops: CDR1 ENHRY, CDR2 SYGVKD. V lost 3 bases to trimming and J lost 2 bases, with 14 bases between them. The CDR3 runs 15 residues. The CDR3 DNA sequence: TGTGCCATCAGTGACTTCGACAGGTCTCCCTACGAGCAGTACTTC. Protein sequence: CAISDFDRSPYEQYF.

The chain carries TRBV3-1 (or the pseudogene TRBV3-2) and TRBJ2-3, with TRBD2 matching over 7 bases. The CDR3 has 16 residues. Unmatched junction bases numbered 7, after V lost 4 bases and J lost 0 bases. Germline CDR1 is LGHDT and CDR2 is YNNKEL (reference sequence). The CDR3 spells CASSRSGGPSTDTQYF. The CDR3 bases are TGTGCCAGCAGCCGTTCGGGGGGACCCAGCACAGATACGCAGTATTTT.

This chain links TRBV6-1 with TRBJ2-1, with a possible D match to TRBD2 (5 bases). This CDR3 is built from 16 residues. V lost 0 bases to trimming and J lost 0 bases, with 9 bases between them. Germline V gene data show CDR1 as MNHNS and CDR2 as SASEGT. Here the CDR3 DNA reads TGTGCCAGCAGTGAAGCGCCGGGGTCCTCCTACAATGAGCAGTTCTTC. This gives the protein CASSEAPGSSYNEQFF.

The rearrangement joins TRBV9 to TRBJ2-5, with 8 bases that match TRBD1. CDR1 and CDR2 from the germline V gene are SGDLS and YYNGEE. This CDR3 spans 15 amino acids. V shed 4 bases and J 5 bases; nucleotides not matched to a gene: 10. Written as DNA, the CDR3 is TGTGCCAGCAGCAGGGCCCAGGGGGCGGGGGAGACCCAGTACTTC. Amino acids: CASSRAQGAGETQYF.

This clone was seen just once. The V gene is TRBV29-1, the J gene TRBJ2-3; no firm D call. Germline V gene data show CDR1 as SQVTM and CDR2 as ANQGSEA. V lost 3 bases and J lost 2, with 6 bases in between. The CDR3 extends over 12 amino acids. As DNA, the CDR3 is TGCAGCGTTGACGGCACCACAGATACGCAGTATTTT. It codes for CSVDGTTDTQYF.

The chain links TRBV7-8 to TRBJ1-2, with 7 bases aligning to TRBD1. This CDR3 is built from 14 residues. Germline trimming cut 8 bases from V and 11 bases from J; bases unmatched to any gene: 17. Germline V gene lookup returns CDR1 SGHVS and CDR2 FQNEAQ. In DNA, the CDR3 is TGTGCCAGCCGAACATCCACCGGGACAGAAAAGTACACCTTC. Its translation is CASRTSTGTEKYTF. Using reference TRBV7-8 and TRBJ1-2 for the parts outside the CDR3, the full variable domain is GAGVSQSPRYKVAKRGQDVALRCDPISGHVSLFWYQQALGQGPEFLTYFQNEAQLDKSGLPSDRFFAERPEGSVSTLKIQRTQQEDSAVYLCASRTSTGTEKYTFGSGTRLTVV.

The chain uses TRBV4-1 and TRBJ2-3; TRBD2 matches at 7 bases. Per germline, CDR1 MGHRA and CDR2 YSYEKL. This CDR3 region has 17 residues. The ends lost 0 bases at V and 1 base at J; junction bases unmatched: 7. The DNA of the CDR3 is TGCGCCAGCAGCCAAGATAGGGGCGGGGGTGGCACAGATACGCAGTATTTT. As protein: CASSQDRGGGGTDTQYF.

The V and J genes are TRBV3-1 (or the pseudogene TRBV3-2) and TRBJ1-1; D is unresolved. The CDR3 covers 14 residues. Trimming removed 0 bases from V and 7 bases from J, with 12 bases in between. Germline-derived CDR1 and CDR2 are LGHDT and YNNKEL (reference sequence). The CDR3 spells CASSQDVRRGEAFF. Written as DNA, the CDR3 is TGTGCCAGCAGCCAAGACGTTAGACGGGGTGAAGCTTTCTTT.

The V gene is TRBV5-1, the J gene TRBJ2-7, with 7 bases identical to TRBD1. This CDR3 spans 15 amino acids. Germline CDR1 reads SGHRS; CDR2 reads YFSETQ. V lost 4 bases, J lost 5 bases, and 12 bases stayed unmatched. The CDR3 DNA sequence: TGCGCCAGCAGCCTGGTGGGACAGACTATGGACGAGCAGTACTTC. It encodes CASSLVGQTMDEQYF. The full variable domain, rest sourced from reference TRBV5-1 and TRBJ2-7, is KAGVTQTPRYLIKTRGQQVTLSCSPISGHRSVSWYQQTPGQGLQFLFEYFSETQRNKGNFPGRFSGRQFSNSRSEMNVSTLELGDSALYLCASSLVGQTMDEQYFGPGTRLTVT.

The rearrangement joins TRBV3-1 (or the pseudogene TRBV3-2) to TRBJ2-1, with D unclear. The CDR3 loop spans 15 amino acids. Between the trimmed V and J ends, which lost 1 base and 9 bases, there was a span of 16 bases. In germline, CDR1 is LGHDT, CDR2 YNNKEL (reference sequence). This CDR3 reads CASSQGWSSRVEQFF. The CDR3 DNA sequence: TGTGCCAGCAGCCAAGGATGGAGTAGTCGGGTTGAGCAGTTCTTC.

There are a few counts of this clone. The chain has TRBV28 and TRBJ1-1, with D tentatively TRBD1 (6 bases). V was clipped by 5 bases and J by 0 bases, with 10 bases between them. Germline loops: CDR1 MDHEN, CDR2 SYDVKM. The CDR3 extends over 14 amino acids. Here the CDR3 reads CASSHRELNTEAFF. CDR3 coding DNA: TGTGCCAGCAGTCACAGGGAGTTGAACACTGAAGCTTTCTTT.

This chain uses TRBV29-1 with TRBJ2-2; 9 bases match TRBD1. The CDR3 covers 15 residues. Germline-derived CDR1 and CDR2 are SQVTM and ANQGSEA. V gave up 6 bases and J gave up 6 bases; unmatched junction bases: 11. In DNA form, the CDR3 reads TGCAGCGTCACATATGGACAGGGGAGGGCCGGGGAGCTGTTTTTT. It specifies CSVTYGQGRAGELFF.

This chain connects TRBV2 to TRBJ2-7, with 7 bases identical to TRBD1. With 7 bases clipped from V and 0 bases from J, the junction kept 12 bases outside the gene matches. Germline CDR1 SNHLY, CDR2 FYNNEI. The CDR3 has 16 residues. CDR3 DNA: TGTGCCAGCACGACCCCTAAGACAGGGAGCTCCTACGAGCAGTACTTC. Translating it yields CASTTPKTGSSYEQYF.

The count of this clone is one. The rearrangement joins TRBV30 to TRBJ2-3, with D tentatively TRBD2 (6 bases). Germline V gives CDR1 GTSNPN, CDR2 SVGIG (reference sequence). CDR3 length: 16 amino acids. Trimming removed 3 bases from V and 2 bases from J, with 18 bases in between. The CDR3 nucleotides read TGTGCCTGGAGCCCGGGACTTCGGATTTCCACAGATACGCAGTATTTT. Translation: CAWSPGLRISTDTQYF. The full variable domain, in which reference TRBV30 and TRBJ2-3 provide the parts outside the CDR3, is SQTIHQWPATLVQPVGSPLSLECTVEGTSNPNLYWYRQAAGRGLQLLFYSVGIGQISSEVPQNLSASRPQDRQFILSSKKLLLSDSGFYLCAWSPGLRISTDTQYFGPGTRLTVL.

This clone has a handful of counts. The CDR3 nucleotides read TGTGCCAGCAGCTTAGACTCAGTCTCTGGAAACACCATATATTTT. Its protein product is CASSLDSVSGNTIYF. The J gene is TRBJ1-3, the V gene TRBV7-6; no firm D call. The CDR3 is 15 residues long. The V and J ends lost 1 base and 0 bases respectively, with 7 bases between them. From germline, CDR1 is SGHVS and CDR2 FNYEAQ. Filled out from reference TRBV7-6 and TRBJ1-3, the complete variable domain reads GAGVSQSPRYKVTKRGQDVALRCDPISGHVSLYWYRQALGQGPEFLTYFNYEAQQDKSGLPNDRFSAERPEGSISTLTIQRTEQRDSAMYRCASSLDSVSGNTIYFGEGSWLTVV.

CDR3 sequence reads: CASSIERTGAQETQYF. The CDR3 nucleotides are TGTGCCAGTAGTATCGAAAGGACAGGGGCACAAGAGACCCAGTACTTC. The V gene is TRBV19, the J gene TRBJ2-5, with TRBD1 identical over 9 bases. CDR1 is LNHDA, CDR2 SQIVND, per germline (reference sequence). The CDR3 sequence is 16 residues long. V gave up 3 bases and J gave up 2 bases; unmatched junction bases: 7.

The rearrangement joins TRBV24-1 to TRBJ1-1, with TRBD1 as a possible D gene (6 bases). Trimming shortened V by 6 bases and J by 3 bases, and 22 bases separated the two germline ends. CDR1 KGHDR and CDR2 SFDVKD come from the germline V gene. This CDR3 contains 17 residues. The CDR3 loop is CATSPGEFRGWDTEAFF. CDR3 nucleotides: TGTGCCACCAGTCCCGGAGAGTTCAGGGGTTGGGACACTGAAGCTTTCTTT.